These 6 T cell receptor beta chains originate from one sample sequenced in a study of blood T cell repertoires in COVID-19. Clones were read by immunoSEQ multiplex PCR, and TCRdb kept only the in-frame ones, dropping some. The table shows approximately 190,000 clones, with 86% occurring only once. What was sequenced was peripheral blood. Receptor source: a man aged 80 or over with acute or convalescent COVID-19.

Only one count was recorded for this clone. The chain is built from TRBV5-6 and TRBJ1-3; 10 bases are a match to TRBD1. V shed 5 bases and J 4 bases; nucleotides not matched to a gene: 3. CDR3 length equals 14 residues. Germline V gives CDR1 SGHDT, CDR2 YYEEEE. The CDR3 DNA follows: TGTGCCAGCAGGCGGACAGGGGGAGGAAACACCATATATTTT. Translating gives CASRRTGGGNTIYF.

The chain combines TRBV30 with TRBJ2-1; TRBD2 matches at 7 bases. Germline V CDR1 and CDR2: GTSNPN, SVGIG (reference sequence). Trimming cost V 2 bases and J 8 bases; bases outside gene matches: 12. The CDR3 is made up of 15 amino acids. The CDR3 region has the DNA TGTGCCTGGAGTTATGGCGGGAGATATGACGATGAGCAGTTCTTC. Protein: CAWSYGGRYDDEQFF.

The chain links TRBV18 to TRBJ1-3, with D maybe TRBD1 (5 bases). The V gene lost 1 base and the J gene lost 0 bases, with 10 bases spanning the gap. The CDR3 totals 16 residues. Per the germline V gene, CDR1 is KGHSH and CDR2 is LQKENI. The CDR3 DNA sequence: TGTGCCAGCTCACCACAGAGACAGACCTCTGGAAACACCATATATTTT. This codes for CASSPQRQTSGNTIYF.

V usage is TRBV5-4 and J usage is TRBJ2-7, with TRBD2 identical over 10 bases. The CDR3 loop spans 16 amino acids. From germline, CDR1 is SGHNT and CDR2 YYREEE (reference sequence). The trim removed 0 bases at V and 2 bases at J, leaving 5 bases unmatched. In DNA, the CDR3 is TGTGCCAGCAGCTTGGGACAGAGCGGGAGGGCCTACGAGCAGTACTTC. This encodes CASSLGQSGRAYEQYF.

J is TRBJ2-5 and V is TRBV5-1; the D is unclear. CDR3 size: 12 residues. The V gene lost 1 base and the J gene lost 5 bases, with 6 bases spanning the gap. Per the germline V gene, CDR1 is SGHRS and CDR2 is YFSETQ. This chain's CDR3 is CASSLSAETQYF. DNA for the CDR3: TGCGCCAGCAGCTTGAGCGCCGAGACCCAGTACTTC.

The chain is built from TRBV28 and TRBJ1-1, with D possibly being TRBD1 (5 bases). From germline, CDR1 is MDHEN and CDR2 SYDVKM. This CDR3 spans 14 amino acids. The V gene lost 2 bases and the J gene lost 4 bases, with 11 bases spanning the gap. CDR3 sequence (DNA): TGTGCCAGCAGTTTACGGGGGAGGGGCACTGAAGCTTTCTTT. Encoded protein: CASSLRGRGTEAFF.